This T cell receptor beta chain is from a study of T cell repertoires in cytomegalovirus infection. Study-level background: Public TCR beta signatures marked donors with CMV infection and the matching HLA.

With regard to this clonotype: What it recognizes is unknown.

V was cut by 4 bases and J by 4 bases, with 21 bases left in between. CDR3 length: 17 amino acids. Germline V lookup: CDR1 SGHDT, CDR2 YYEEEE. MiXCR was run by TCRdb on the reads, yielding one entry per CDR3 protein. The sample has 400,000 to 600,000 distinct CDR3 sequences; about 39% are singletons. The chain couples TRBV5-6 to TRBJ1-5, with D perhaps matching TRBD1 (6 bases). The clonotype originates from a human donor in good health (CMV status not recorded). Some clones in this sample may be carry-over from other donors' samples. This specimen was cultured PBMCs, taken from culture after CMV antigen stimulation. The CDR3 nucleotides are TGTGCCAGCAGCCGACTTGGGGGGCAGAGTGTGAATCAGCCCCAGCATTTT. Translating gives CASSRLGGQSVNQPQHF.